This T cell receptor (beta chain) comes out of a study of cytomegalovirus exposure and HLA in healthy donors. Background on the study: From donors who were HLA-typed, an early data release held 80 million to 95 million unique TCRs.

Amplification used 60 Vbeta primers and 13 Jbeta primers. The protocol was immunoSEQ multiplex PCR, while the TCRdb copy is restricted to in-frame clones and leaves out a portion. The sample contains around 180,000 clones, roughly 82% of which appear only once. Germline CDR1 and CDR2: SEHNR and FQNEAQ (reference sequence). V was clipped by 6 bases and J by 2 bases, with 8 bases between them. The CDR3 is 13 residues long. The specimen was PBMCs. This chain uses TRBV7-9 with TRBJ2-1; D possibly corresponds to TRBD1 (5 bases). The sequence derives from a woman in her forties or fifties in good health and CMV-seronegative. The CDR3 DNA sequence: TGTGCCAGCAGTCGACAGACCTACAATGAGCAGTTCTTC. It specifies CASSRQTYNEQFF.